This T cell receptor beta chain was documented in a study of blood T cell repertoires in COVID-19 (dated by TCRdb to 2018 to 2020). Background for the entire study: Samples covering the acute and convalescent phases of COVID-19 were provided by collaborators in the United States, Italy and Spain. The sample metadata nearly always contained a de-identified subject ID, COVID-19 status, age in years and sex. Where HLA class I and class II types were available, the types were taken from metadata supplied by the sample provider, not from assay-based typing. The samples were drawn from two sources: the first 160 participants of the ongoing ImmuneRACE study, and about 1,300 subjects contributed by 6 global collaborators. Deeply sampled blood TCRbeta repertoires from subjects exposed to, actively infected with, or recovered from COVID-19 were included in the dataset. The material from the prospective study consisted of cDNA or gDNA derived from T cells, B-cell-depleted T cells, or PBMCs. The repertoires were released in a freely available public database intended as a resource for research on the immune response to SARS-CoV-2.

Another Seattle source contributed samples from volunteer blood donors who had recovered from COVID-19. The collaborating institutions used their own protocols to collect whole blood in K2EDTA tubes. For TCRbeta analysis, collaborators shipped samples as frozen whole blood, isolated PBMCs, or DNA extracted from either of those sample types. Concerning this clone itself: Its antigen is unknown. No clone much larger than this one lies a single base away; base qualities are absent.

Relative to germline, V is missing 1 base and J is missing 5 bases, with 7 bases of the junction outside any gene match. According to the germline V gene, CDR1 reads SGHTA and CDR2 reads FQGNSA. The CDR3 runs 17 amino acids, cysteine and phenylalanine included. Only CDR3 DNA is held: 51 bases, read in frame from base 1. Points the paper makes about the study in general: The quantity of clinical and demographic metadata differed by source and by participant and was supplied without curation.

The immunoSEQ Assay, a bias-controlled multiplex PCR, was used to amplify TCRbeta CDR3 regions from genomic DNA. Per the original workflow: The number of nucleated cells in each sample was estimated from the amplification of reference gene primers within the assay. To quantify the absolute abundance of each unique TCRbeta CDR3 rearrangement, sequence reads were collapsed and filtered. Productive Simpson clonality was computed per sample as the square root of Simpson's diversity index over productive rearrangements. TCRdb provides this immuneACCESS table in a form limited to in-frame rearrangements. Some clones are lacking; in checked studies, under half of them reflect an unresolved V gene, and why the rest are absent is not known. That table supplies the V and J calls and clone size; D and trimming were determined from the DNA. The sample includes about 310,000 clones, with around 87% observed a single time. The leading ten clones occupy around 7.8% of the sample.

The V gene is TRBV7-2 and the J gene is TRBJ1-4; 10 bases in the middle match TRBD1. This sequence originates from a woman between 50 and 59 years old who had recovered from COVID-19. Sequenced sample: peripheral blood. Read as DNA, the sequence is TGTGCCAGCAGCTTAGTCCGGACAGGGGGGAACAATGAAAAACTGTTTTTT. Translated, this is CASSLVRTGGNNEKLFF.